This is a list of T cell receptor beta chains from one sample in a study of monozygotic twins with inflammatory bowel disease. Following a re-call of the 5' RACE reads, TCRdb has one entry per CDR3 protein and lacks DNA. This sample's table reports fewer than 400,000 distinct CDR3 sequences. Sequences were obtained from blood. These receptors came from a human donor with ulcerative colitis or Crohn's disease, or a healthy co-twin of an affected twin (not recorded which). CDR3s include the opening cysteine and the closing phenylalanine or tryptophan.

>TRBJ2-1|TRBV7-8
CASSLREKSYNEQFF
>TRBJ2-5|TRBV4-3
CASSQERQGQETQYF
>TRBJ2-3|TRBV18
CASSPRGITTDTQYF
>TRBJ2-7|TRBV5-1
CASSLEAGGSEQYF
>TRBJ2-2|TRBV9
CASSVVRTGYTTGELFF
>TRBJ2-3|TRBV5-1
CASSLEGLTTDTQYF
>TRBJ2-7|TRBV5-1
CASSLGLTGYEQYF
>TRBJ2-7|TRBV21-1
CASSKFLGFPSSYEQYF
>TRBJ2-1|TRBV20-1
CSGTSGYGNEQFF
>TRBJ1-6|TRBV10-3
CAISELSYNSPLHF
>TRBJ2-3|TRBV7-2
CASSFRDSPASTDTQYF
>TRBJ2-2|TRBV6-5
CASSYSSRGGLGELFF
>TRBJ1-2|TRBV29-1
CSVETGRWDYGYTF
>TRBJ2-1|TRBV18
CASSPYEGLYNEQFF
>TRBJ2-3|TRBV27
CASSSQRTGRGTDTQYF
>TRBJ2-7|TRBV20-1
CSAIWTVSYEQYF
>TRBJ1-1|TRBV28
CASRAYRGGTEAFF
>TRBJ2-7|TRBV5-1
CASSLETSVNYEQYF
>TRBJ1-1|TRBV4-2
CASSQGFRDTEAFF
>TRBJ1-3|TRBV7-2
CASSSGVSGNTIYF
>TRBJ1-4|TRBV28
CASLPTDRVEKLFF
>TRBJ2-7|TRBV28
CASSLSLQGTSYEQYF
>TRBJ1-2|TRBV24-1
CATSETQQGRGYTF
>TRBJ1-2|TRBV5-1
CASSLSASTRGYTF